One sample yielded the 7 T cell receptor beta chains listed below, sequenced in a study of blood T cell repertoires in COVID-19. The table came from immunoSEQ multiplex PCR; TCRdb's copy has only in-frame clones and leaves some out. The table has about 21,000 clones, 85% to 90% seen once; the top ten hold 15% to 20%. The specimen sequenced was peripheral blood. These TCRs come from a man aged 70 or older with active COVID-19.

This clone showed up just once. This chain uses TRBV10-3 with TRBJ1-1; D remains unclear. CDR3 length equals 13 residues. V was trimmed by 3 bases and J by 2 bases, leaving 7 bases between them. Germline V lookup: CDR1 ENHRY, CDR2 SYGVKD. The CDR3, as DNA: TGTGCCATCAGTGAAGTCGGTAACACTGAAGCTTTCTTT. It specifies CAISEVGNTEAFF.

V gene TRBV7-9 combines with J gene TRBJ2-5; D is possibly TRBD1 (5 bases). V dropped 1 base and J dropped 4 bases, with 13 bases sitting between them. CDR3 size: 15 residues. CDR1 and CDR2 from the germline V gene are SEHNR and FQNEAQ (reference sequence). The CDR3 protein is CASSLVSGRGETQYF. In DNA form, the CDR3 reads TGTGCCAGCAGCTTAGTATCTGGAAGGGGAGAGACCCAGTACTTC.

The CDR3 DNA is TGTGCCAGCAGCCCACGACTAGCCGGGGAGCTGTTTTTT. This encodes CASSPRLAGELFF. The chain has TRBV3-1 (or the pseudogene TRBV3-2) and TRBJ2-2; maybe TRBD2 (6 bases). This CDR3 comprises 13 residues. Germline V gene data show CDR1 as LGHDT and CDR2 as YNNKEL (reference sequence). V was clipped by 4 bases and J by 6 bases, with 9 bases between them.

The gene calls are TRBV6-2 or TRBV6-3 and TRBJ1-2, with TRBD1 matching over 7 bases. This CDR3 region has 13 residues. Germline V gives CDR1 MNHEY, CDR2 SVGEGT. Trimming at V came to 5 bases and at J to 7 bases, leaving 7 bases not matched to a gene. The CDR3 DNA follows: TGTGCCAGCAGTCGAAGGGGGCTGAGTGGCTACACCTTC. Its translation is CASSRRGLSGYTF.

This chain joins TRBV11-2 and TRBJ2-3; TRBD2 agrees at 8 bases. CDR1 and CDR2 (germline): SGHAT, FQNNGV. The CDR3 spans 14 residues. J gave up 0 bases and V 5 bases, and 1 base lay outside the gene matches. The CDR3 coding sequence is TGTGCCAGCAGCCTAGCGGGTAGCACAGATACGCAGTATTTT. As protein: CASSLAGSTDTQYF.

This clone was picked up one time. V usage is TRBV5-1 and J usage is TRBJ2-1; TRBD1 matches at 9 bases. Germline CDR1 SGHRS, CDR2 YFSETQ. J lost 5 bases, V lost 4 bases, and 7 bases had no gene match. CDR3 length: 15 amino acids. The CDR3 DNA is TGCGCCAGCAGCCTAGACAGGGGGGTTAACAATGAGCAGTTCTTC. Protein sequence: CASSLDRGVNNEQFF.

The chain has TRBV21-1 and TRBJ2-1; the table's TRBD2 call for D was not verified on the DNA. TRBV21-1 is a pseudogene segment. The CDR3 has 17 residues. The CDR3 nucleotides are TGTGCCAGCAGGACCCTAGCGGGGGGGGCCCCCTACAATGAGCAGTTCTTC. Encoded protein: CASRTLAGGAPYNEQFF.